This T cell receptor beta chain derives from a study of early T cells in non-severe SARS-CoV-2 infection. Study-level findings and limits: Database matching using VDJdb favored anti-spike CD8 responses, with private and CD4 specificities left missing.

The junction had 13 bases not matched to a gene; V was cut back by 5 bases and J by 4 bases. The germline V gene encodes CDR1 SGHNT and CDR2 YENEEA. This CDR3 comprises 16 residues. TCRdb independently ran MiXCR on the 5' RACE reads; one entry per CDR3 protein. Found here are more than 35,000 distinct CDR3 sequences, roughly 5.7% of them singletons; the top ten hold about 5%. This clonotype has ten or more counts. Its antigen remains unknown. The V call is TRBV11-3, the J call TRBJ2-5; 7 positions match TRBD1. The receptor's source is an adult who was a healthcare worker with PCR-confirmed SARS-CoV-2 infection or an uninfected control (not recorded which). Sample: whole blood. In DNA, the CDR3 is TGTGCCAGCAGCGTTGGGACCACAGGGGTCATAGAGACCCAGTACTTC. It is translated as CASSVGTTGVIETQYF.